This T cell receptor (beta chain) was observed in a study of blood T cell repertoires in COVID-19. Trimming pared 3 bases from V and 6 bases from J, leaving 11 bases between. The CDR3 totals 14 residues. The germline V gene encodes CDR1 LNHNV and CDR2 YYDKDF (reference sequence). Libraries were prepared by immunoSEQ multiplex PCR; TCRdb keeps only in-frame clonotypes and omits some of them. Found here are 200,000 to 250,000 clones, approximately 86% of them singletons; the top ten hold over 3%. The material sequenced was peripheral blood. This sequence joins TRBV15 and TRBJ1-4, with D possibly being TRBD1 (5 bases). This TCR was recovered from a woman aged 30 to 39 who had recovered from COVID-19. The CDR3 sequence is CATSRTDEDEKLFF. The CDR3 bases are TGTGCCACCAGCAGGACAGACGAAGATGAAAAACTGTTTTTT.